This is a list of T cell receptor beta chains from one sample in a study of cytomegalovirus exposure and HLA in healthy donors. Libraries were prepared by immunoSEQ multiplex PCR; TCRdb keeps only in-frame clonotypes and omits some of them. The sample lists 200,000 or so clones, 75% to 90% occurring once. Input material: PBMCs. The source of these receptors is a man between 35 and 55 years old in good health and CMV-seropositive. The CDR3 runs from the conserved cysteine through the conserved F or W. A D gene is named only where the DNA matches it firmly. Expanded clones are given a class, and other clones once, few, many or no size at all.

v_gene: TRBV7-6
abundance: -
d_gene: -
j_gene: TRBJ2-1
CDR3aa: CASSQYGGGAYNEQFF
CDR3nt: TGTGCCAGCAGCCAATACGGAGGGGGCGCCTACAATGAGCAGTTCTTC

v_gene: TRBV7-8
abundance: -
d_gene: TRBD2
j_gene: TRBJ2-7
CDR3aa: CASSLGGLAGALPYEQYF
CDR3nt: TGTGCCAGCAGCTTGGGAGGACTAGCGGGGGCCCTCCCCTACGAGCAGTACTTC

v_gene: TRBV18
abundance: few
d_gene: TRBD1
j_gene: TRBJ1-2
CDR3aa: CASSPTTGSDYGYTF
CDR3nt: TGTGCCAGCTCACCGACGACAGGGAGTGACTATGGCTACACCTTC

v_gene: TRBV27
abundance: once
d_gene: -
j_gene: TRBJ1-5
CDR3aa: CASSRQYSNQPQHF
CDR3nt: TGTGCCAGCAGTAGACAGTACAGCAATCAGCCCCAGCATTTT

v_gene: TRBV19
abundance: -
d_gene: TRBD2
j_gene: TRBJ2-7
CDR3aa: CASSAGTSYEQYF
CDR3nt: TGTGCCAGTAGCGCCGGGACTAGCTACGAGCAGTACTTC

v_gene: TRBV6-1
abundance: -
d_gene: TRBD2
j_gene: TRBJ2-7
CDR3aa: CASSADLAGGKHEQYF
CDR3nt: TGTGCCAGCAGTGCCGACCTCGCGGGGGGAAAGCACGAGCAGTACTTC

v_gene: TRBV9
abundance: -
d_gene: -
j_gene: TRBJ2-1
CDR3aa: CASSVVGGSYNEQFF
CDR3nt: TGTGCCAGCAGCGTAGTGGGGGGCTCCTACAATGAGCAGTTCTTC

v_gene: TRBV2
abundance: few
d_gene: TRBD1
j_gene: TRBJ1-4
CDR3aa: CASFPTGPGEKLFF
CDR3nt: TGTGCCAGCTTCCCGACAGGGCCGGGGGAAAAACTGTTTTTT

v_gene: TRBV7-2
abundance: few
d_gene: TRBD1
j_gene: TRBJ2-5
CDR3aa: CASSLVGQGGPQETQYF
CDR3nt: TGTGCCAGCAGCTTAGTGGGACAGGGAGGACCGCAAGAGACCCAGTACTTC

v_gene: TRBV7-3
abundance: -
d_gene: TRBD2
j_gene: TRBJ2-1
CDR3aa: CASSLSGGSYNEQFF
CDR3nt: TGTGCCAGCAGCTTAAGCGGGGGGTCCTACAATGAGCAGTTCTTC

v_gene: TRBV28
abundance: -
d_gene: TRBD1
j_gene: TRBJ1-4
CDR3aa: CASSHQRGREKLFF
CDR3nt: TGTGCCAGCAGTCACCAAAGGGGGCGGGAAAAACTGTTTTTT

v_gene: TRBV27
abundance: -
d_gene: TRBD1
j_gene: TRBJ1-2
CDR3aa: CASSSGTGGLYGYTF
CDR3nt: TGTGCCAGCAGTTCCGGGACAGGGGGCCTCTATGGCTACACCTTC

v_gene: TRBV5-1
abundance: -
d_gene: TRBD1
j_gene: TRBJ1-4
CDR3aa: CASKTGTANEKLFF
CDR3nt: TGCGCCAGCAAAACCGGGACAGCTAATGAAAAACTGTTTTTT

v_gene: TRBV28
abundance: -
d_gene: TRBD1
j_gene: TRBJ1-2
CDR3aa: CASSSVVGQGYGYTF
CDR3nt: TGTGCCAGCAGTTCCGTGGTAGGACAGGGCTACGGCTACACCTTC

v_gene: TRBV7-9
abundance: -
d_gene: -
j_gene: TRBJ2-7
CDR3aa: CASSLVGGLSNEQYF
CDR3nt: TGTGCCAGCAGCTTAGTTGGGGGCCTAAGTAACGAGCAGTACTTC

v_gene: TRBV7-2
abundance: -
d_gene: -
j_gene: TRBJ1-2
CDR3aa: CASSLAGALNYGYTF
CDR3nt: TGTGCCAGCAGCTTAGCTGGGGCCCTTAACTATGGCTACACCTTC

v_gene: TRBV28
abundance: -
d_gene: -
j_gene: TRBJ2-7
CDR3aa: CASSPQEAGRAYEQYF
CDR3nt: TGTGCCAGCAGTCCTCAGGAGGCGGGCCGAGCCTACGAGCAGTACTTC

v_gene: TRBV19
abundance: -
d_gene: -
j_gene: TRBJ1-1
CDR3aa: CASSISGMNTEAFF
CDR3nt: TGTGCCAGTAGTATCTCCGGGATGAACACTGAAGCTTTCTTT

v_gene: TRBV9
abundance: -
d_gene: TRBD2
j_gene: TRBJ2-5
CDR3aa: CASSVGNSGGQETQYF
CDR3nt: TGTGCCAGCAGCGTAGGTAATAGCGGGGGCCAAGAGACCCAGTACTTC

v_gene: TRBV7-6
abundance: -
d_gene: -
j_gene: TRBJ2-5
CDR3aa: CASSLGLAETQYF
CDR3nt: TGTGCCAGCAGCTTAGGACTTGCAGAGACCCAGTACTTC

v_gene: TRBV28
abundance: -
d_gene: TRBD2
j_gene: TRBJ2-3
CDR3aa: CASSIPIAGPQYF
CDR3nt: TGTGCCAGCAGTATCCCGATAGCGGGCCCGCAGTATTTT

v_gene: TRBV28
abundance: -
d_gene: TRBD2
j_gene: TRBJ2-1
CDR3aa: CASSLIAGAPGFYHEQFF
CDR3nt: TGTGCCAGCAGTCTTATAGCGGGGGCCCCTGGGTTTTACCATGAGCAGTTCTTC

v_gene: TRBV28
abundance: -
d_gene: -
j_gene: TRBJ1-1
CDR3aa: CASSQGGTEAFF
CDR3nt: TGTGCCAGCAGTCAGGGTGGAACTGAAGCTTTCTTT

v_gene: TRBV6-5
abundance: few
d_gene: -
j_gene: TRBJ2-2
CDR3aa: CASSYMGLGTGELFF
CDR3nt: TGTGCCAGCAGTTACATGGGACTGGGGACCGGGGAGCTGTTTTTT

v_gene: TRBV4-2
abundance: -
d_gene: TRBD1
j_gene: TRBJ2-2
CDR3aa: CASSQVGAGGTGELFF
CDR3nt: TGTGCCAGCAGCCAAGTCGGGGCAGGGGGAACCGGGGAGCTGTTTTTT

v_gene: TRBV15
abundance: -
d_gene: -
j_gene: TRBJ2-7
CDR3aa: CATSSRGGTYEQYF
CDR3nt: TGTGCCACCAGCAGTAGGGGGGGCACCTACGAGCAGTACTTC

v_gene: TRBV25-1
abundance: -
d_gene: -
j_gene: TRBJ1-3
CDR3aa: CASSSKGGTYGNTIYF
CDR3nt: TGTGCCAGCAGTTCAAAGGGGGGGACATATGGAAACACCATATATTTT

v_gene: TRBV11-2
abundance: -
d_gene: -
j_gene: TRBJ1-1
CDR3aa: CASSLVKPGMSTEAFF
CDR3nt: TGTGCCAGCAGCTTAGTGAAGCCAGGGATGAGCACTGAAGCTTTCTTT

v_gene: TRBV5-6
abundance: few
d_gene: -
j_gene: TRBJ1-2
CDR3aa: CASSLNFRVEYGYTF
CDR3nt: TGTGCCAGCAGCTTGAACTTCAGGGTAGAATATGGCTACACCTTC

v_gene: TRBV19
abundance: -
d_gene: TRBD1
j_gene: TRBJ2-7
CDR3aa: CASTGQGGYEQYF
CDR3nt: TGTGCCAGTACGGGACAGGGCGGCTACGAGCAGTACTTC

v_gene: TRBV15
abundance: once
d_gene: TRBD1
j_gene: TRBJ1-2
CDR3aa: CATSKRGAGGKDGYTF
CDR3nt: TGTGCCACCAGCAAGAGAGGGGCAGGGGGCAAGGATGGCTACACCTTC

v_gene: TRBV27
abundance: -
d_gene: TRBD2
j_gene: TRBJ2-1
CDR3aa: CASSASGGRSYNEQFF
CDR3nt: TGTGCCAGCAGTGCTAGCGGGGGGCGATCCTACAATGAGCAGTTCTTC

v_gene: TRBV7-2
abundance: -
d_gene: TRBD2
j_gene: TRBJ2-3
CDR3aa: CASSRLAGGRDTQYF
CDR3nt: TGTGCCAGCAGCAGACTAGCGGGGGGGAGAGATACGCAGTATTTT

v_gene: TRBV4-2
abundance: -
d_gene: TRBD2
j_gene: TRBJ2-1
CDR3aa: CASSQQRSGEQFF
CDR3nt: TGTGCCAGCAGCCAACAACGTAGCGGGGAGCAGTTCTTC

v_gene: TRBV7-3
abundance: -
d_gene: -
j_gene: TRBJ2-2
CDR3aa: CATSHGQNTGELFF
CDR3nt: TGTGCCACCTCTCATGGACAGAACACCGGGGAGCTGTTTTTT

v_gene: TRBV10-3
abundance: few
d_gene: -
j_gene: TRBJ2-7
CDR3aa: CAIGGAGKIYEQYF
CDR3nt: TGTGCCATCGGCGGGGCAGGCAAAATCTACGAGCAGTACTTC

v_gene: TRBV27
abundance: -
d_gene: -
j_gene: TRBJ2-3
CDR3aa: CASSLRGRGDTQYF
CDR3nt: TGTGCCAGCAGTTTACGCGGTAGGGGGGATACGCAGTATTTT

v_gene: TRBV27
abundance: -
d_gene: -
j_gene: TRBJ1-6
CDR3aa: CASSLGQGKSPLHF
CDR3nt: TGTGCCAGCAGTTTAGGGCAGGGTAAATCACCCCTCCACTTT

v_gene: TRBV29-1
abundance: -
d_gene: -
j_gene: TRBJ2-7
CDR3aa: CSVDKGFPYEQYF
CDR3nt: TGCAGCGTTGATAAGGGGTTCCCCTACGAGCAGTACTTC

v_gene: TRBV2
abundance: -
d_gene: -
j_gene: TRBJ2-5
CDR3aa: CASSQVGPEFGSQYF
CDR3nt: TGTGCCAGCAGTCAGGTGGGGCCAGAGTTTGGGTCCCAGTACTTC

v_gene: TRBV7-6
abundance: -
d_gene: -
j_gene: TRBJ1-4
CDR3aa: CASSHPGREKLFF
CDR3nt: TGTGCCAGCAGCCACCCGGGGAGGGAGAAACTGTTTTTT

v_gene: TRBV28
abundance: -
d_gene: -
j_gene: TRBJ1-2
CDR3aa: CASTEGGANYGYTF
CDR3nt: TGTGCCAGCACAGAGGGGGGGGCTAACTATGGCTACACCTTC